Listed below are T cell receptor beta chains from one sample, sequenced in a study of cytomegalovirus exposure and HLA in healthy donors. Using immunoSEQ multiplex PCR, the repertoire was profiled, and TCRdb retains in-frame clones only, with some absent. The table has more than 75,000 clones, 75% to 85% seen once. Sample: PBMCs. All receptors derive from a woman between 35 and 50 years old in good health and CMV-seronegative. Each CDR3 is given with its conserved first and last residue. The order of the fields is clone size, CDR3 length, D gene, V gene, J gene, CDR3 DNA, CDR3 protein. D genes are given only for firm matches. The listing skips clone size in some rows; elsewhere it reads once, few, many or a size class.

clone_size: NA; cdr3_length: 13; d_call: NA; v_call: TRBV4-1; j_call: TRBJ1-2; cdr3_nt: TGCGCCAGCAGCCAATCCAGGGTTGATGGCTACACCTTC; cdr3_aa: CASSQSRVDGYTF
clone_size: NA; cdr3_length: 13; d_call: NA; v_call: TRBV7-2; j_call: TRBJ1-5; cdr3_nt: TGTGCCAGCAGCTTAGTGACTGGTCAGCCCCAGCATTTT; cdr3_aa: CASSLVTGQPQHF
clone_size: few; cdr3_length: 14; d_call: TRBD1; v_call: TRBV6-5; j_call: TRBJ2-7; cdr3_nt: TGTGCCAGCAGGCTGGACAGGAGGACCTACGAGCAGTACTTC; cdr3_aa: CASRLDRRTYEQYF
clone_size: NA; cdr3_length: 15; d_call: NA; v_call: TRBV7-2; j_call: TRBJ1-5; cdr3_nt: TGTGCCAGCAGCTTATCGGGGACACCAAATCAGCCCCAGCATTTT; cdr3_aa: CASSLSGTPNQPQHF
clone_size: once; cdr3_length: 16; d_call: TRBD1; v_call: TRBV11-1; j_call: TRBJ1-4; cdr3_nt: TGTGCCAGCAGCACATACGGACAGGAGGTCGCAGAAAAACTGTTTTTT; cdr3_aa: CASSTYGQEVAEKLFF
clone_size: once; cdr3_length: 13; d_call: TRBD1; v_call: TRBV6-5; j_call: TRBJ1-6; cdr3_nt: TGTGCCAGCAGACAGGGGATTAATTCACCCCTCCACTTT; cdr3_aa: CASRQGINSPLHF
clone_size: NA; cdr3_length: 19; d_call: TRBD2; v_call: TRBV5-1; j_call: TRBJ2-4; cdr3_nt: TGCGCCAGCAGCTCCGGGACTAGCGGGGGGCCGCTAGCCAAAAACATTCAGTACTTC; cdr3_aa: CASSSGTSGGPLAKNIQYF
clone_size: few; cdr3_length: 15; d_call: TRBD1; v_call: TRBV6-5; j_call: TRBJ1-5; cdr3_nt: TGTGCCAGCAGTTCGGGACAGGGTTACAATCAGCCCCAGCATTTT; cdr3_aa: CASSSGQGYNQPQHF
clone_size: NA; cdr3_length: 16; d_call: TRBD1; v_call: TRBV18; j_call: TRBJ2-2; cdr3_nt: TGTGCCAGCTCACCACGAGGGGGCGCCGACACCGGGGAGCTGTTTTTT; cdr3_aa: CASSPRGGADTGELFF
clone_size: NA; cdr3_length: 14; d_call: NA; v_call: TRBV5-1; j_call: TRBJ2-5; cdr3_nt: TGCGCCAGCAGCTTCGGACTGAACCAAGAGACCCAGTACTTC; cdr3_aa: CASSFGLNQETQYF
clone_size: NA; cdr3_length: 15; d_call: TRBD1; v_call: TRBV23-1; j_call: TRBJ1-4; cdr3_nt: TGCGTAGGGGACAGGACCCTCTCGAGATGTGAAAAACTGTTTTTT; cdr3_aa: CVGDRTLSRCEKLFF
clone_size: NA; cdr3_length: 19; d_call: TRBD2; v_call: TRBV4-2; j_call: TRBJ2-7; cdr3_nt: TGTGCCAGCAGCCCCCACCTACTAGCGTCAGTACAGGTAGCGTACGAGCAGTACTTC; cdr3_aa: CASSPHLLASVQVAYEQYF
clone_size: NA; cdr3_length: 12; d_call: TRBD1; v_call: TRBV5-4; j_call: TRBJ2-5; cdr3_nt: TGTGCCGGGGGACAGGGACAAGAGACCCAGTACTTC; cdr3_aa: CAGGQGQETQYF
clone_size: NA; cdr3_length: 13; d_call: TRBD1; v_call: TRBV7-9; j_call: TRBJ2-7; cdr3_nt: TGTGCCAGCAGCCGGGACAGCAGCTACGAGCAGTACTTC; cdr3_aa: CASSRDSSYEQYF
clone_size: NA; cdr3_length: 15; d_call: NA; v_call: TRBV29-1; j_call: TRBJ2-3; cdr3_nt: TGCAGCGTTGAGAAGACAGCCGAATTTTCGGATACGCAGTATTTT; cdr3_aa: CSVEKTAEFSDTQYF
clone_size: NA; cdr3_length: 14; d_call: TRBD1; v_call: TRBV9; j_call: TRBJ1-1; cdr3_nt: TGTGCCAGCAGCCCCGGACAGGTGAACACTGAAGCTTTCTTT; cdr3_aa: CASSPGQVNTEAFF
clone_size: few; cdr3_length: 13; d_call: TRBD1; v_call: TRBV6-5; j_call: TRBJ1-1; cdr3_nt: TGTGCCAGCAGCGAAGACAGGGCCACTGAAGCTTTCTTT; cdr3_aa: CASSEDRATEAFF
clone_size: NA; cdr3_length: 13; d_call: TRBD1; v_call: TRBV2; j_call: TRBJ1-2; cdr3_nt: TGTGCCAGCAGGGGGGACAGCCTCTATGGCTACACCTTC; cdr3_aa: CASRGDSLYGYTF
clone_size: NA; cdr3_length: 15; d_call: NA; v_call: TRBV6-6; j_call: TRBJ2-7; cdr3_nt: TGTGCCAGCAGTACCGGGATTCGGTCCCTCTACGAGCAGTACTTC; cdr3_aa: CASSTGIRSLYEQYF
clone_size: NA; cdr3_length: 15; d_call: TRBD1; v_call: TRBV13; j_call: TRBJ2-2; cdr3_nt: TGTGCCAGCAGCGAAACGACAGGGTACACCGGGGAGCTGTTTTTT; cdr3_aa: CASSETTGYTGELFF
clone_size: NA; cdr3_length: 16; d_call: NA; v_call: TRBV7-2; j_call: TRBJ2-3; cdr3_nt: TGTGCCAGCAGCCCGGGGACTTTAATTGGGACAGATACGCAGTATTTT; cdr3_aa: CASSPGTLIGTDTQYF
clone_size: NA; cdr3_length: 13; d_call: NA; v_call: TRBV7-2; j_call: TRBJ2-7; cdr3_nt: TGTGCCAGCAGCTCACAGGGATATAACGAGCAGTACTTC; cdr3_aa: CASSSQGYNEQYF
clone_size: NA; cdr3_length: 16; d_call: TRBD2; v_call: TRBV4-1; j_call: TRBJ2-7; cdr3_nt: TGCGCCAGCAGCCAAGACGAGGCTAGCGGGGTGTACGAGCAGTACTTC; cdr3_aa: CASSQDEASGVYEQYF
clone_size: NA; cdr3_length: 16; d_call: NA; v_call: TRBV19; j_call: TRBJ1-6; cdr3_nt: TGTGCCAGTAGTATATCCCCCGGGACACCTAATTCACCCCTCCACTTT; cdr3_aa: CASSISPGTPNSPLHF
clone_size: NA; cdr3_length: 15; d_call: NA; v_call: TRBV19; j_call: TRBJ1-5; cdr3_nt: TGTGCCAGTAGTATGGGCGGGGGGATCAATCAGCCCCAGCATTTT; cdr3_aa: CASSMGGGINQPQHF
clone_size: NA; cdr3_length: 15; d_call: NA; v_call: TRBV28; j_call: TRBJ2-1; cdr3_nt: TGTGCCAGCAGTTTATCGGGGACATCCTACAATGAGCAGTTCTTC; cdr3_aa: CASSLSGTSYNEQFF
clone_size: NA; cdr3_length: 16; d_call: NA; v_call: TRBV13; j_call: TRBJ1-4; cdr3_nt: TGTGCCAGCAGCCAGACCTCAGGGTTAGTTAATGAAAAACTGTTTTTT; cdr3_aa: CASSQTSGLVNEKLFF
clone_size: NA; cdr3_length: 14; d_call: TRBD1; v_call: TRBV19; j_call: TRBJ1-5; cdr3_nt: TGTGCCAGTAGTACCCAGGGGGGAAATCAGCCCCAGCATTTT; cdr3_aa: CASSTQGGNQPQHF
clone_size: NA; cdr3_length: 14; d_call: TRBD1; v_call: TRBV7-6; j_call: TRBJ2-1; cdr3_nt: TGTGCCAGCAGCATACAGGGGCCCTACAATGAGCAGTTCTTC; cdr3_aa: CASSIQGPYNEQFF
clone_size: NA; cdr3_length: 15; d_call: TRBD2; v_call: TRBV6-6; j_call: TRBJ2-7; cdr3_nt: TGTGCCAGCCGTCCTTCAGCGGGGGGGATTAACGAGCAGTACTTC; cdr3_aa: CASRPSAGGINEQYF
clone_size: NA; cdr3_length: 16; d_call: TRBD2; v_call: TRBV14; j_call: TRBJ2-3; cdr3_nt: TGTGCCAGCAGCCGACTAGCGGGGGGGCTTGGAGATACGCAGTATTTT; cdr3_aa: CASSRLAGGLGDTQYF
clone_size: NA; cdr3_length: 16; d_call: TRBD2; v_call: TRBV5-4; j_call: TRBJ2-7; cdr3_nt: TGTGCCAGCAGCTTCATAGCGGGGGAATCCGATAGCGAGCAGTACTTC; cdr3_aa: CASSFIAGESDSEQYF
clone_size: NA; cdr3_length: 14; d_call: TRBD1; v_call: TRBV6-5; j_call: TRBJ1-2; cdr3_nt: TGTGCCAGCAGTGTGGACAGGAAGTTCTATGGCTACACCTTC; cdr3_aa: CASSVDRKFYGYTF
clone_size: NA; cdr3_length: 15; d_call: TRBD2; v_call: TRBV19; j_call: TRBJ2-7; cdr3_nt: TGTGCCAGTAGTATGTCCGGGGGGGTCCCCTACGAGCAGTACTTC; cdr3_aa: CASSMSGGVPYEQYF
clone_size: once; cdr3_length: 16; d_call: TRBD1; v_call: TRBV5-8; j_call: TRBJ1-1; cdr3_nt: TGTGCCAGCAGCAAAAAACCGGGACAGGGGACTCTTGAAGCTTTCTTT; cdr3_aa: CASSKKPGQGTLEAFF
clone_size: NA; cdr3_length: 16; d_call: NA; v_call: TRBV6-6; j_call: TRBJ1-5; cdr3_nt: TGTGCCAGCAGTTACGTCGTGACAGATAGCAATCAGCCCCAGCATTTT; cdr3_aa: CASSYVVTDSNQPQHF
clone_size: NA; cdr3_length: 15; d_call: TRBD1; v_call: TRBV7-2; j_call: TRBJ1-5; cdr3_nt: TGTGCCAGCAGCTTAGCGCCAGGGGGGTGGCAGCCCCAGCATTTT; cdr3_aa: CASSLAPGGWQPQHF
clone_size: NA; cdr3_length: 19; d_call: TRBD2; v_call: TRBV15; j_call: TRBJ2-1; cdr3_nt: TGTGCCACCAGCAGAGATCATACAGTAGGGGCTAGCGGGGGTTATGAGCAGTTCTTC; cdr3_aa: CATSRDHTVGASGGYEQFF
clone_size: few; cdr3_length: 13; d_call: NA; v_call: TRBV5-1; j_call: TRBJ1-1; cdr3_nt: TGCGCCAGCAGCTTCACAGGGTCGTATGGAGCTTTCTTT; cdr3_aa: CASSFTGSYGAFF
clone_size: NA; cdr3_length: 14; d_call: NA; v_call: TRBV7-8; j_call: TRBJ1-1; cdr3_nt: TGTGCCAGCAGCTTAGCAGTCCGGGGAGGCGAAGCTTTCTTT; cdr3_aa: CASSLAVRGGEAFF
clone_size: NA; cdr3_length: 15; d_call: TRBD1; v_call: TRBV18; j_call: TRBJ1-5; cdr3_nt: TGTGCCAGCTCCCAAAGACAGGGAACCTTTTTAGCCCAGCATTTT; cdr3_aa: CASSQRQGTFLAQHF
clone_size: few; cdr3_length: 11; d_call: NA; v_call: TRBV6-6; j_call: TRBJ2-7; cdr3_nt: TGTGCCAGCGCCGGGGGTTACGAGCAGTACTTC; cdr3_aa: CASAGGYEQYF
clone_size: NA; cdr3_length: 16; d_call: NA; v_call: TRBV4-1; j_call: TRBJ1-4; cdr3_nt: TGCGCCAGCAGCCACACACCACCTGCAACTAATGAAAAACTGTTTTTT; cdr3_aa: CASSHTPPATNEKLFF
clone_size: NA; cdr3_length: 15; d_call: NA; v_call: TRBV5-4; j_call: TRBJ1-2; cdr3_nt: TGTGCCAGCAGCTTGGAACCGGGGATGTATGATGGCTACACCTTC; cdr3_aa: CASSLEPGMYDGYTF
clone_size: NA; cdr3_length: 16; d_call: NA; v_call: TRBV9; j_call: TRBJ2-5; cdr3_nt: TGTGCCAGCAGCGTAGGGAGGGGACGAGTTGGGGAGACCCAGTACTTC; cdr3_aa: CASSVGRGRVGETQYF
clone_size: NA; cdr3_length: 15; d_call: TRBD1; v_call: TRBV7-2; j_call: TRBJ2-1; cdr3_nt: TGTGCCAGCAGAATTGGGACAGGGAGTTACAATGAGCAGTTCTTC; cdr3_aa: CASRIGTGSYNEQFF
clone_size: NA; cdr3_length: 14; d_call: TRBD1; v_call: TRBV29-1; j_call: TRBJ1-3; cdr3_nt: TGCAGCGTCAGCAACAGGGGCTCTGGAAACACCATATATTTT; cdr3_aa: CSVSNRGSGNTIYF
clone_size: NA; cdr3_length: 13; d_call: TRBD2; v_call: TRBV6-6; j_call: TRBJ2-3; cdr3_nt: TGTGCCAGCAGTGGCGGGGGGGCTGATACGCAGTATTTT; cdr3_aa: CASSGGGADTQYF
clone_size: NA; cdr3_length: 11; d_call: NA; v_call: TRBV11-2; j_call: TRBJ2-3; cdr3_nt: TGTGCCAGCAGCCCCCAGGATACGCAGTATTTT; cdr3_aa: CASSPQDTQYF
clone_size: NA; cdr3_length: 17; d_call: NA; v_call: TRBV18; j_call: TRBJ1-5; cdr3_nt: TGTGCCAGCTCACCATTCCCGGAGGCTCGCGGCAATCAGCCCCAGCATTTT; cdr3_aa: CASSPFPEARGNQPQHF
clone_size: NA; cdr3_length: 17; d_call: TRBD1; v_call: TRBV5-1; j_call: TRBJ2-6; cdr3_nt: TGCGCCAGCAGAGAGGGGACAGGGACTGGTGGGGCCAACGTCCTGACTTTC; cdr3_aa: CASREGTGTGGANVLTF
clone_size: NA; cdr3_length: 15; d_call: NA; v_call: TRBV27; j_call: TRBJ1-4; cdr3_nt: TGTGCCAGCAGTTCCGGGACACACAGACAAGAAAAACTGTTTTTT; cdr3_aa: CASSSGTHRQEKLFF
clone_size: NA; cdr3_length: 20; d_call: NA; v_call: TRBV30; j_call: TRBJ2-6; cdr3_nt: TGTGCCTGGAGTGGGGGAGACTGGAGTCTTTCTCTTTTGGGGGCCAACGTCCTGACTTTC; cdr3_aa: CAWSGGDWSLSLLGANVLTF
clone_size: NA; cdr3_length: 14; d_call: NA; v_call: TRBV2; j_call: TRBJ2-5; cdr3_nt: TGTGCCAGCAGTTCCCCGGACTGGGAAGGGACCCAGTACTTC; cdr3_aa: CASSSPDWEGTQYF
clone_size: NA; cdr3_length: 15; d_call: TRBD2; v_call: TRBV5-1; j_call: TRBJ2-5; cdr3_nt: TGCGCCAGCAGCTTTGTCGGGGGGGCTGGGGAGACCCAGTACTTC; cdr3_aa: CASSFVGGAGETQYF
clone_size: NA; cdr3_length: 19; d_call: TRBD1; v_call: TRBV4-2; j_call: TRBJ1-5; cdr3_nt: TGTGCCAGCAGCCAAGACCCCCCGACAGGGAACACCATCAATCAGCCCCAGCATTTT; cdr3_aa: CASSQDPPTGNTINQPQHF
clone_size: NA; cdr3_length: 11; d_call: NA; v_call: TRBV6-5; j_call: TRBJ1-1; cdr3_nt: TGTGCCAGCAGCCGGACTGGAGAAGCTTTCTTT; cdr3_aa: CASSRTGEAFF